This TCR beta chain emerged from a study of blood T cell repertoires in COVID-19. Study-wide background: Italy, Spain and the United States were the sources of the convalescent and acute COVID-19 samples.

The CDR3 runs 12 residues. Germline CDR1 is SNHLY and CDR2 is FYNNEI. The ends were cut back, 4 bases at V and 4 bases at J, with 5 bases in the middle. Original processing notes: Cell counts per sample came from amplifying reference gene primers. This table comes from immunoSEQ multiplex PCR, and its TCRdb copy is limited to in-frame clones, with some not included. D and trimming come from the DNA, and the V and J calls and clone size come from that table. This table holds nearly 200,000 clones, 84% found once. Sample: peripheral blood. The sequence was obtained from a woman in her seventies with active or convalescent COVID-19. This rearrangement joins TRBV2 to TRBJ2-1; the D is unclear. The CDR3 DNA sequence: TGTGCCAGCAGTGGGCAGTACAATGAGCAGTTCTTC. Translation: CASSGQYNEQFF.